Listed below are T cell receptor beta chains from one sample, sequenced in a study of beta chain features in type 1 diabetes. Repertoires were generated with immunoSEQ multiplex PCR, while TCRdb's copy carries only in-frame clones and drops some. This sample yields 350,000 to 400,000 clones, of which 10% to 15% are seen a single time; around 0.0099% belongs to the top ten. Sequencing was done on a sample of naive CD4+ T cells from blood. The receptors come from a woman aged 18 to 35 with type 1 diabetes. The CDR3 runs from the conserved cysteine through the conserved F or W. The D gene is left open where the match is weak. Some rows have no size entry. The others give once, few or many, or a class for an expanded clone.

V,size,D,J,DNA,CDR3
TRBV28,once,TRBD2,TRBJ2-7,TGTGCCAGCAGCATAGCGGGCTCTTCCTACGAGCAGTACTTC,CASSIAGSSYEQYF
TRBV7-9,few,.,TRBJ1-3,TGTGCCAGCAGCCCCCAAGGACAGTACTCTGGAAACACCATATATTTT,CASSPQGQYSGNTIYF
TRBV2,few,TRBD1,TRBJ2-7,TGTGCCAGCTATCAGGACAGGGTCGGCGAGCAGTACTTC,CASYQDRVGEQYF
TRBV13,few,TRBD1,TRBJ1-2,TGTGCCAGCAGCTTACTGACAGGGGCTCCATATGGCTACACCTTC,CASSLLTGAPYGYTF
TRBV5-1,few,.,TRBJ1-2,TGCGCCAGCAGCTTGGGGTCGAGTTGGGGCTACACCTTC,CASSLGSSWGYTF
TRBV29-1,.,.,TRBJ2-3,TGCAGCGTTCGGCAGGTGCTCACAGATACGCAGTATTTT,CSVRQVLTDTQYF
TRBV7-2,few,.,TRBJ2-7,TGTGCCAGCAGCTCATTCTCCTTGACAGGTGGGGGCGAGCAGTACTTC,CASSSFSLTGGGEQYF
TRBV6-5,.,.,TRBJ2-7,TGTGCCAGCAGAAAAACAGGGATCTACGAGCAGTACTTC,CASRKTGIYEQYF
TRBV4-3,.,.,TRBJ2-7,TGCGCCAGCAGCCAAGGTCTGGGAGGCTACGAGCAGTACTTC,CASSQGLGGYEQYF
TRBV10-3,.,.,TRBJ2-1,TGTGCCATCAGTGAGTCGACAACCCCAGCCGCTGAGCAGTTCTTC,CAISESTTPAAEQFF
TRBV5-1,few,.,TRBJ1-2,TGCGCCAGCAGCTTGGGAGGAGGGAAGGATGGCTACACCTTC,CASSLGGGKDGYTF
TRBV4-1,.,.,TRBJ2-3,TGCGCCAGCAGCCCCAGGTTCACAGATACGCAGTATTTT,CASSPRFTDTQYF
TRBV19,few,TRBD1,TRBJ2-1,TGTGCCAGTAGTCCCTATGGGACAGGGTACAATGAGCAGTTCTTC,CASSPYGTGYNEQFF
TRBV4-3,few,.,TRBJ2-4,TGCGCCAGCAGCCAAGTCGGACAGAGCCAAAACATTCAGTACTTC,CASSQVGQSQNIQYF
TRBV11-3,few,.,TRBJ2-2,TGTGCCAGCAGCTTGAACAGGGTCCACGGGGAGCTGTTTTTT,CASSLNRVHGELFF
TRBV9,.,.,TRBJ2-3,TGTGCCAGCAGCGTAAATCCCGCAGATACGCAGTATTTT,CASSVNPADTQYF
TRBV9,few,TRBD1,TRBJ1-2,TGTGCCAGCAGCTTATCCGGGACAGGGGTCCGGGGCTACACCTTC,CASSLSGTGVRGYTF
TRBV5-4,.,.,TRBJ1-3,TGTGCCAGCAGACTGACTCCCGAGAGCTCTGGAAACACCATATATTTT,CASRLTPESSGNTIYF
TRBV2,few,.,TRBJ2-7,TGTGCCACCCGATCTGGGGCGGGGGAGCAGTACTTC,CATRSGAGEQYF
TRBV7-2,.,.,TRBJ2-7,TGTGCCAGCAGCTTAGAAACAGGGCGCCGCGAGCAGTACTTC,CASSLETGRREQYF
TRBV28,.,.,TRBJ2-4,TGTGCCAGCAGCCGTGCGGGGACCAAAAACATTCAGTACTTC,CASSRAGTKNIQYF
TRBV11-2,few,.,TRBJ2-5,TGTGCCAGCAGCTTCAAGGGGGAGACCCAGTACTTC,CASSFKGETQYF
TRBV9,few,.,TRBJ2-1,TGTGCCAGCAGCGTAGACAGGGCACAGAATGAGCAGTTCTTC,CASSVDRAQNEQFF
TRBV10-3,few,.,TRBJ2-5,TGTGCCACCAGGGTGGGAGTCGCTTGGGAGACCCAGTACTTC,CATRVGVAWETQYF
TRBV7-2,.,.,TRBJ1-4,TGTGCCAGCAGCCCCCGGACAGCCGAAAAACTGTTTTTT,CASSPRTAEKLFF
TRBV18,few,.,TRBJ1-5,TGTGCCAGCTCACCCCGCGGCGGGAGTTCGGAGCAGCCCCAGCATTTT,CASSPRGGSSEQPQHF
TRBV9,.,.,TRBJ2-1,TGTGCCAGCAGCGTAGCAATCAGGGGCGAGCAGTTCTTC,CASSVAIRGEQFF